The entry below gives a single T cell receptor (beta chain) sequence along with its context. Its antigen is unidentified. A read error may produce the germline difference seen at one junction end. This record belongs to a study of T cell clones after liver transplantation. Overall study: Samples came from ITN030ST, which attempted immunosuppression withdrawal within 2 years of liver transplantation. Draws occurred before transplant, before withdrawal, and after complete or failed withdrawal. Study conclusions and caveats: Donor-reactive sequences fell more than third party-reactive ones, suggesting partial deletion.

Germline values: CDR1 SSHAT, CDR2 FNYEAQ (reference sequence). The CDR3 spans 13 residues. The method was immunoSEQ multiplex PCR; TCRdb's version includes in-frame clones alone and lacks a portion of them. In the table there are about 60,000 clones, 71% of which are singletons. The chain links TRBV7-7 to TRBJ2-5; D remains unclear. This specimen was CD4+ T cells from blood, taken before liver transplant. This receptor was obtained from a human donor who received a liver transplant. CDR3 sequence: CASSFQLRETQYF. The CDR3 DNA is TGTGCTAGCAGCTTTCAATTGCGGGAGACCCAGTACTTC.